The 28 T cell receptor beta chains below come from one sample, sequenced in a study of blood T cell repertoires in COVID-19. Only in-frame clones appear in the TCRdb table, and some are missing; sequencing was by immunoSEQ multiplex PCR. The profile shows 300,000 to 350,000 clones, more than 70% of them singletons. Specimen: peripheral blood. The source of these receptors is a woman in her 70s with COVID-19, enrolled during active disease.

In its sample, this clone was seen once. The J gene is TRBJ2-3, the V gene TRBV30, with 16 bases fitting TRBD2. V dropped 7 bases and J dropped 0; count of bases not matched to a gene: 7. In germline, CDR1 is GTSNPN, CDR2 SVGIG (reference sequence). The CDR3 consists of 17 residues. CDR3 loop: CASSGTSGGVSTDTQYF. The CDR3 nucleotides are TGTGCCTCCTCAGGGACTAGCGGGGGGGTTAGCACAGATACGCAGTATTTT.

J is TRBJ2-3 and V is TRBV9, with 7 bases that match TRBD2. J lost 1 base, V lost 3 bases, and 5 bases had no gene match. Germline V lookup: CDR1 SGDLS, CDR2 YYNGEE. The CDR3 sequence is 15 residues long. The CDR3 here is CASSDSGWGTDTQYF. CDR3 nucleotides: TGTGCCAGCAGCGATAGCGGGTGGGGCACAGATACGCAGTATTTT.

V usage is TRBV13 and J usage is TRBJ2-7; possible D gene TRBD2, 5 bases. Per the germline V gene, CDR1 is PRHDT and CDR2 is FYEKMQ (reference sequence). The CDR3 has 14 amino acids. Between the trimmed V and J ends, which lost 5 bases and 4 bases, there was a span of 15 bases. The CDR3 DNA follows: TGTGCCAGCAGCCCGGGAAGTCGCGGGTACGAGCAGTACTTC. It translates to CASSPGSRGYEQYF.

The chain combines TRBV19 with TRBJ2-7; 10 positions match TRBD1. Germline trimming cut 10 bases from V and 8 bases from J; bases unmatched to any gene: 17. The CDR3 length is 15 residues. The germline gives CDR1 LNHDA, CDR2 SQIVND (reference sequence). CDR3 nucleotides: TGTGCCAATATAAGGGACAGGGGTCCTCTTGCCCAGCAGTACTTC. This codes for CANIRDRGPLAQQYF. Filled out from reference TRBV19 and TRBJ2-7, the complete variable domain reads DGGITQSPKYLFRKEGQNVTLSCEQNLNHDAMYWYRQDPGQGLRLIYYSQIVNDFQKGDIAEGYSVSREKKESFPLTVTSAQKNPTAFYLCANIRDRGPLAQQYFGPGTRLTVT.

This clone was seen only once. The rearrangement joins TRBV29-1 to TRBJ2-3; 8 positions agree with TRBD2. The CDR3 totals 20 residues. V gave up 2 bases and J gave up 2 bases; unmatched junction bases: 21. Germline V gives CDR1 SQVTM, CDR2 ANQGSEA. The CDR3 spells CSVEKGEGLGVHLSTDTQYF. The CDR3 DNA sequence: TGCAGCGTTGAAAAGGGAGAGGGACTAGGCGTTCACCTATCCACAGATACGCAGTATTTT.

The chain combines TRBV30 with TRBJ1-2; D is undetermined. Germline V gene sequence: CDR1 GTSNPN, CDR2 SVGIG (reference sequence). The CDR3 length is 12 residues. V was clipped by 0 bases and J by 5 bases, with 7 bases between them. The CDR3 region has the DNA TGTGCCTGGAGTGTGAACACATATGGCTACACCTTC. This gives the protein CAWSVNTYGYTF.

The table lists this clone with a count of one. The chain uses TRBV11-2 and TRBJ1-5, with D uncertain. The germline CDR1 and CDR2 sequences are SGHAT and FQNNGV. V lost 4 bases to trimming and J lost 0 bases, with 7 bases between them. This CDR3 region has 14 residues. The CDR3 DNA is TGTGCCAGCAGCTCCGGTTATAGCAATCAGCCCCAGCATTTT. It yields the protein CASSSGYSNQPQHF.

The CDR3 reads CASSFPPATGEGSSYEQYF. The CDR3 coding sequence is TGTGCCAGCAGTTTCCCTCCGGCCACAGGGGAAGGGAGTTCCTACGAGCAGTACTTC. The genes are TRBV28 and TRBJ2-7; 7 positions match TRBD1. Trimming at V came to 3 bases and at J to 1 base, leaving 18 bases not matched to a gene. Germline lookup yields CDR1 MDHEN and CDR2 SYDVKM. This CDR3 has 19 residues.

The J gene is TRBJ1-4, the V gene TRBV27; a weak D match, TRBD1 (6 bases). Trimming removed 10 bases at V and 7 bases at J, with 19 bases between. The CDR3 runs 14 residues. Germline V gene data show CDR1 as MNHEY and CDR2 as SMNVEV (reference sequence). The CDR3 coding sequence is TGTGCCACTATGGAGAGGGGGAGGGGTGAAAAACTGTTTTTT. It is translated as CATMERGRGEKLFF.

The V call is TRBV3-1 (or the pseudogene TRBV3-2), the J call TRBJ1-2; tentatively, D is TRBD1 (5 bases). The ends were cut back, 5 bases at V and 4 bases at J, with 17 bases in the middle. The CDR3 is 15 amino acids. The germline gives CDR1 LGHDT, CDR2 YNNKEL (reference sequence). Here the CDR3 reads CASSSDPDGGYGYTF. The DNA of the CDR3 is TGTGCCAGCAGCTCTGACCCGGACGGGGGCTATGGCTACACCTTC.

The rearrangement joins TRBV5-1 to TRBJ1-5; maybe TRBD1 (5 bases). Germline V CDR1 and CDR2: SGHRS, YFSETQ. The CDR3 has 13 residues. The germline V and J ends were trimmed by 3 bases and 9 bases, with 13 bases remaining between them. In DNA form, the CDR3 reads TGCGCCAGCAGCTCTTTAGGGGAAGGGCCCCAGCATTTT. Translation: CASSSLGEGPQHF.

The gene calls are TRBV7-8 and TRBJ1-2; D perhaps matches TRBD1 (5 bases). CDR3 size: 12 residues. Germline CDR1 reads SGHVS; CDR2 reads FQNEAQ. V lost 5 bases and J lost 7, with 11 bases in between. CDR3 DNA: TGTGCCAGCAGCGTGAGGGACTCTGGCTACACCTTC. The encoded protein is CASSVRDSGYTF.

The CDR3 DNA reads as TGTGCCAGCAGCTGGCGGAACTATGGCTACACCTTC. Encoded protein: CASSWRNYGYTF. The rearrangement links TRBV6-5 to TRBJ1-2; no clear D gene. V was trimmed by 6 bases and J by 2 bases, leaving 7 bases between them. The germline V gene has CDR1 MNHEY and CDR2 SVGAGI. This CDR3 spans 12 amino acids.

The V and J genes are TRBV10-1 and TRBJ1-3, with TRBD1 as a possible D gene (6 bases). V was pared by 6 bases and J by 0 bases, with 15 bases between. CDR3 length: 16 residues. The germline V gene has CDR1 WNHNN and CDR2 SYGVQD (reference sequence). The CDR3 spells CASSLGTLDSGNTIYF. The CDR3 bases are TGCGCCAGCAGCCTCGGGACATTGGACTCTGGAAACACCATATATTTT.

J is TRBJ1-4 and V is TRBV11-2, with a tentative D call TRBD1 (6 bases). The CDR3 consists of 16 residues. Germline values: CDR1 SGHAT, CDR2 FQNNGV. With 2 bases removed from V and 5 bases from J, the gap between germline ends came to 15 bases. The CDR3 is CASSLIASGQNEKLFF. CDR3 sequence (DNA): TGTGCCAGCAGCTTAATAGCATCGGGACAAAATGAAAAACTGTTTTTT. The full variable domain, with the rest looked up from reference TRBV11-2 and TRBJ1-4, is EAGVAQSPRYKIIEKRQSVAFWCNPISGHATLYWYQQILGQGPKLLIQFQNNGVVDDSQLPKDRFSAERLKGVDSTLKIQPAKLEDSAVYLCASSLIASGQNEKLFFGSGTQLSVL.

This clone was detected a few times. This chain uses TRBV29-1 with TRBJ1-2, with 7 bases matching TRBD1. CDR3 size: 14 residues. Germline CDR1 is SQVTM and CDR2 is ANQGSEA. J was trimmed by 5 bases and V by 4 bases; bases with no gene match: 10. In nucleotides, the CDR3 is TGCAGCGTTGTTCAAGGACAGGAAGGTTATGGCTACACCTTC. Its protein is CSVVQGQEGYGYTF.

The V call is TRBV2, the J call TRBJ2-2, with 11 bases identical to TRBD2. There are 15 residues in the CDR3. The germline V gene encodes CDR1 SNHLY and CDR2 FYNNEI. Trimming cost V 4 bases and J 5 bases; bases outside gene matches: 3. CDR3 sequence: CASSVIAGGTGELFF. CDR3 DNA: TGTGCCAGCAGTGTAATAGCGGGGGGGACCGGGGAGCTGTTTTTT.

The gene calls are TRBV5-1 and TRBJ2-7, with TRBD1 matching over 7 bases. Losses at the gene ends were 5 bases for V and 2 bases for J; bases not matched to a gene: 7. This CDR3 is 14 amino acids long. Looked up from germline, CDR1 is SGHRS and CDR2 is YFSETQ. The CDR3 coding sequence is TGCGCCAGCAGAAAAACGGGACAGACCTACGAGCAGTACTTC. This translates into CASRKTGQTYEQYF.

This clone has a single count. The chain has TRBV18 and TRBJ2-7; 9 positions match TRBD1. With V trimmed by 8 bases and J by 5 bases, 7 bases remained unmatched. The length of the CDR3 is 13 residues. The germline CDR1 and CDR2 sequences are KGHSH and LQKENI. Written as DNA, the CDR3 is TGTGCCAGCAATAGGGACAGGGAAAACGAGCAGTACTTC. Amino acids: CASNRDRENEQYF.

This clone showed up just a few times. The V gene is TRBV18, the J gene TRBJ1-6; D perhaps matches TRBD1 (6 bases). The CDR3 extends over 15 amino acids. Germline CDR1 KGHSH, CDR2 LQKENI. V was cut by 5 bases and J by 7 bases, with 15 bases left in between. The CDR3 sequence is CASSWGQGTNSPLHF. CDR3 in DNA: TGTGCCAGCTCATGGGGCCAGGGGACCAATTCACCCCTCCACTTT.

Of note for this clone: This same CDR3 is encoded by further DNA sequences in the sample. The gene calls are TRBV5-1 and TRBJ1-4; maybe TRBD1 (5 bases). The CDR3 contains 15 residues. The V end lost 0 bases, the J end lost 5 bases, and 11 bases lay between the germline ends. Looked up from germline, CDR1 is SGHRS and CDR2 is YFSETQ. Written as DNA, the CDR3 is TGCGCCAGCAGCTTGGGGGACTCCTCCAATGAAAAACTGTTTTTT. Translating gives CASSLGDSSNEKLFF.

This rearrangement joins TRBV5-1 to TRBJ2-7, with 10 bases identical to TRBD1. The CDR3 spans 15 residues. The junction had 10 bases not matched to a gene; V was cut back by 5 bases and J by 5 bases. Germline loops: CDR1 SGHRS, CDR2 YFSETQ. The CDR3: CASSFAGQGVDEQYF. The CDR3, as DNA: TGCGCCAGCAGTTTTGCCGGACAGGGGGTGGACGAGCAGTACTTC.

V and J are TRBV6-5 and TRBJ1-2; a possible D gene is TRBD1 (5 bases). V gave up 5 bases and J gave up 8 bases, with 12 bases separating them. Germline CDR1 and CDR2: MNHEY and SVGAGI. CDR3 length: 12 residues. The CDR3 spells CASSPRAGGYTF. The CDR3 DNA sequence: TGTGCCAGCAGTCCTAGGGCAGGGGGCTACACCTTC.

This chain joins TRBV24-1 and TRBJ1-2; D is uncertain. The V gene lost 7 bases and the J gene lost 8 bases, with 13 bases spanning the gap. CDR3 length: 12 residues. Germline V gives CDR1 KGHDR, CDR2 SFDVKD. CDR3 DNA sequence: TGTGCCACCAGGTCGGAGCCTTCGGGCTACACCTTC. The encoded protein is CATRSEPSGYTF.

The rearrangement joins TRBV11-2 to TRBJ2-3; 8 nucleotides line up with TRBD2. V shed 5 bases and J 5 bases; nucleotides not matched to a gene: 15. This CDR3 contains 17 residues. The germline CDR1 and CDR2 sequences are SGHAT and FQNNGV. The CDR3 loop is CASSPSVVAGLLDTQYF. CDR3 nucleotide sequence: TGTGCCAGCAGCCCCTCTGTAGTAGCGGGACTATTAGATACGCAGTATTTT.

This chain joins TRBV27 and TRBJ1-2, with D maybe TRBD1 (5 bases). The germline gives CDR1 MNHEY, CDR2 SMNVEV (reference sequence). V lost 2 bases and J 7 bases, leaving 14 bases between the germline ends. The CDR3 loop spans 14 amino acids. This CDR3 is CASSLDRGNAGYTF. As DNA, the CDR3 is TGTGCCAGCAGTTTAGACCGGGGGAACGCTGGCTACACCTTC.

The chain is built from TRBV2 and TRBJ1-4; 9 bases map to TRBD1. There are 15 residues in the CDR3. With 7 bases clipped from V and 7 bases from J, the junction kept 10 bases outside the gene matches. From germline, CDR1 is SNHLY and CDR2 FYNNEI. CDR3 DNA: TGTGCCAGCACCCTAACAGGGGGCTTTGGTGAAAAACTGTTTTTT. Its translation is CASTLTGGFGEKLFF.

This chain connects TRBV5-1 to TRBJ2-3, with a weak D call TRBD2 (7 bases). The CDR3 spans 18 residues. Trimming took 6 bases from V and 4 from J, leaving 27 bases between them. Germline-derived CDR1 and CDR2 are SGHRS and YFSETQ. In DNA, the CDR3 is TGCGCCAGCAAACACTCGGGGGGCCCAGTTGGTTGGTCAGATACGCAGTATTTT. Encoded protein: CASKHSGGPVGWSDTQYF.